This T cell receptor beta chain is drawn from a study of T cell responses to AZD1222 COVID-19 vaccine. Study-wide results and limits: Recipients of two AZD1222 doses showed rising Spike-specific TCR breadth and depth. Females made up more of the donors, who were largely white British, and clonal diversity may have come out too low. Within unmutated variant regions lay the reported targets of nearly half of spike-specific TCRs. There were repertoire samples only from the period after the peak T cell response.

The V and J ends lost 1 base and 1 base, in that order; junction bases with no gene match: 12. This CDR3 is 18 amino acids long. The germline V gene has CDR1 LNHDA and CDR2 SQIVND (reference sequence). Assay used: immunoSEQ multiplex PCR; TCRdb lists only in-frame clones, some missing. The sample contains more than 75,000 clones, 80% to 90% of which appear only once. In the case of this clone: As yet, its antigen is unknown.

Sequenced material: peripheral blood, taken on day 0 of AZD1222 vaccination. This receptor was identified in an adult in good health. The J gene is TRBJ1-2, the V gene TRBV19; 7 bases match TRBD1. The DNA for the CDR3 is TGTGCCAGTAGTATAGTGCCGGGACAGAGAACCCTTAACTATGGCTACACCTTC. It specifies CASSIVPGQRTLNYGYTF.